This TCR beta chain was recorded in a study of T cell changes during pregnancy in multiple sclerosis. Produced via immunoSEQ multiplex PCR; TCRdb's table is partial and in-frame only. Among over 50,000 clones, around 92% were seen once, and the ten largest hold less than 0.25%. This receptor was taken from a female donor with multiple sclerosis, enrolled in a pregnancy study. This material consisted of CD4+ T cells from peripheral blood mononuclear cells, taken in the third trimester of pregnancy.

The CDR3 DNA reads TGTGCCAGCAGCCCCGCAGGGCCTCGGGACGAGCAGTACTTC. Amino acids: CASSPAGPRDEQYF. The rearrangement uses TRBV27 and TRBJ2-7; D might be TRBD1 (5 bases). Germline V gene data show CDR1 as MNHEY and CDR2 as SMNVEV (reference sequence). The CDR3 is made up of 14 amino acids. V gave up 6 bases and J gave up 5 bases, with 17 bases separating them.